This T cell receptor beta chain was identified during a study of T cells in Graves' hyperthyroidism and ophthalmopathy. V dropped 6 bases and J dropped 4; count of bases not matched to a gene: 5. This CDR3 contains 13 residues. The germline gives CDR1 SEHNR, CDR2 FQNEAQ (reference sequence). RNA transcripts were the template for amplifying TCR beta CDR3 regions. Carried out on the TCR CDR3, a first-round RT-PCR used the HTBI primer set. TCRdb itself ran the multiplex PCR reads through MiXCR, one entry per CDR3 protein. Of about 500,000 distinct CDR3 sequences in the sample, 17% are singletons; the top ten hold 17%.

This rearrangement joins TRBV7-9 to TRBJ2-5; 7 nucleotides agree with TRBD1. The sample was blood. The receptor comes from a woman under 30 with Graves' ophthalmopathy. This CDR3 is CASRQPGGETQYF. As DNA, the CDR3 is TGTGCCAGCAGACAACCAGGGGGAGAGACCCAGTACTTC. The full variable domain, with the rest looked up from reference TRBV7-9 and TRBJ2-5, is DTGVSQNPRHKITKRGQNVTFRCDPISEHNRLYWYRQTLGQGPEFLTYFQNEAQLEKSRLLSDRFSAERPKGSFSTLEIQRTEQGDSAMYLCASRQPGGETQYFGPGTRLLVL.